These T cell receptor beta chains were read from a single sample in a study of pediatric ulcerative colitis. The repertoire was sequenced with immunoSEQ multiplex PCR; TCRdb's copy has only in-frame clones and lacks some. The sample holds about 36,000 clones, around three quarters seen once. Sequencing was carried out using gut tissue. The receptor source for this set is a boy younger than 18 with moderate ulcerative colitis. The CDR3 runs from the conserved cysteine through the conserved F or W. A D gene is named only where the DNA matches it firmly. For some rows the clone size is stated as once, few or many, or as a class when expanded; others skip it.

clone_size j_call v_call d_call cdr3_nt cdr3_aa
. TRBJ1-2 TRBV21-1 . TGTGCCAGCAGCAAAGCGGGACAGGGGTTCTATGGCTACACCTTC CASSKAGQGFYGYTF
once TRBJ2-7 TRBV29-1 . TGCAGCGTAGTCAGGGCCCCCGGTCTCTACGAGCAGTACTTC CSVVRAPGLYEQYF
. TRBJ1-3 TRBV6-1 . TGTGCCAGCAGTGAAACCTACGACGTGGACACCATATATTTT CASSETYDVDTIYF
. TRBJ1-5 TRBV12-1 . TGTGCCAGCAGCTTTTTGGGCAGGGTGTCCAGCAATCAGCCCCAGCATTTT CASSFLGRVSSNQPQHF
. TRBJ2-3 TRBV11-3 . TGTGCCAGCAGCTCCACCTCCGCTAGGGGTGGGACAGATACGCAGTATTTT CASSSTSARGGTDTQYF
. TRBJ2-1 TRBV11-3 . TGTGCCAGCAGCCACCGGACCCAAGGGGATGAGCAGTTCTTC CASSHRTQGDEQFF
few TRBJ2-7 TRBV10-3 TRBD2 TGTGCCATCAGTGAGGGGACTAGCTCCTACGAGCAGTACTTC CAISEGTSSYEQYF
. TRBJ2-5 TRBV7-6 . TGTGCCAGCAGCTTAGCCGGCAGGGGAGAGACCCAGTACTTC CASSLAGRGETQYF
. TRBJ2-7 TRBV4-2 TRBD1 TGTGCCAGCAGCCTGATCCCGGGACAGGGAATCTACGAGCAGTACTTC CASSLIPGQGIYEQYF
. TRBJ1-3 TRBV23-1 TRBD1 TGCGCCAGCAGTCAATCGGTGACGGGACAGGGGATGAATGGTCGGTCTGGAAACACCATATATTTT CASSQSVTGQGMNGRSGNTIYF
. TRBJ2-1 TRBV6-4 TRBD1 TGTGCCAGCAGTGACGGGCAGGGGGAAGCAAATGAGCAGTTCTTC CASSDGQGEANEQFF
. TRBJ2-5 TRBV19 TRBD2 TGTGCCAGTAGTATTAGACTAGCGAGGACCTGGGGAGAGACCCAGTACTTC CASSIRLARTWGETQYF
. TRBJ2-7 TRBV21-1 . TGTGCCAGCAGCCCCGGGACGGCCGGGACTAGCGGGAATCACGAGCAGTACTTC CASSPGTAGTSGNHEQYF
. TRBJ2-7 TRBV11-3 . TGTGCCAGCAGCTTAGATAGGCAGTACGAGCAGTACTTC CASSLDRQYEQYF
. TRBJ2-7 TRBV7-9 TRBD1 TGTGCCAGCAGCTTAGGGACAGGGATTTTCTACGAGCAGTACTTC CASSLGTGIFYEQYF
. TRBJ1-3 TRBV7-9 . TGTGCCAGCAGGGGGACCACTGGAAACACCATATATTTT CASRGTTGNTIYF
. TRBJ1-2 TRBV6-1 . TGTGCCAGCAGTGAGGCCTTCTCCTATGGCTACACCTTC CASSEAFSYGYTF
. TRBJ1-1 TRBV6-5 . TGTGCCAGCAGTTACGACAGTAACACTGAAGCTTTCTTT CASSYDSNTEAFF
. TRBJ1-1 TRBV7-9 . TGTGCCAGCAGCTTCCAGAACACTGAAGCTTTCTTT CASSFQNTEAFF
. TRBJ1-1 TRBV5-1 TRBD1 TGCGCCAGCAGCTGGAGGACAGGGTCTGAAGCTTTCTTT CASSWRTGSEAFF
. TRBJ2-3 TRBV11-2 TRBD2 TGTGCCAGCAGCTTAGGTGGACTAGCGCATAGCACAGATACGCAGTATTTT CASSLGGLAHSTDTQYF
. TRBJ2-1 TRBV5-1 TRBD2 TGCGCCAGCAGCTCACTAGCGGGAGGACCCTTCAATGAGCAGTTCTTC CASSSLAGGPFNEQFF
. TRBJ1-2 TRBV4-1 . TGCGCCAGCAGCCTTGGACAGCACCCTGGCTACACCTTC CASSLGQHPGYTF
few TRBJ2-2 TRBV6-4 TRBD1 TGTGCCAGCAAAGAGACAGGGGACTTCGGGGAGCTGTTTTTT CASKETGDFGELFF
few TRBJ2-3 TRBV7-2 . TGTGCCAGCAGCCCCGAACCTCAATTAACAGATACGCAGTATTTT CASSPEPQLTDTQYF
once TRBJ2-1 TRBV6-6 . TGTGCCAGCATCCAGGGGGGGGGCGGCAATGAGCAGTTCTTC CASIQGGGGNEQFF
. TRBJ2-6 TRBV4-2 . TGTGCCAGCAGCACCCAGATAAGGTCTGGGGCCAACGTCCTGACTTTC CASSTQIRSGANVLTF